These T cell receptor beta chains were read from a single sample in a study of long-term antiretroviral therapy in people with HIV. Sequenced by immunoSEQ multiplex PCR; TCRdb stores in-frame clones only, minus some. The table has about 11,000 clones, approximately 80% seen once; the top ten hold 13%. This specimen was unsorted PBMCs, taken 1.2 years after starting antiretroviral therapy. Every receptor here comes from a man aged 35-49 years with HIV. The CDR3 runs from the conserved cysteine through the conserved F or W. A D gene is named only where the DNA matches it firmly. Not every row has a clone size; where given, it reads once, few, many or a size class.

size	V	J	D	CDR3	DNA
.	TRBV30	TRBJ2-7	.	CAWKIPGGVGQYF	TGTGCCTGGAAAATCCCCGGCGGGGTCGGGCAGTACTTC
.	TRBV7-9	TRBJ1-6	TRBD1	CASSLSTGSSYNSPLHF	TGTGCCAGCAGCTTATCGACAGGGAGCTCCTATAATTCACCCCTCCACTTT
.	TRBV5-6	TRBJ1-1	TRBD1	CASSLGEARRGQTEAFF	TGTGCCAGCAGCTTGGGGGAGGCCCGCAGGGGGCAAACTGAAGCTTTCTTT
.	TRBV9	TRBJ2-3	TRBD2	CASSVVSGGDTQYF	TGTGCCAGCAGCGTAGTTAGCGGGGGAGATACGCAGTATTTT
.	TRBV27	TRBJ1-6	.	CASSLTVSFNSPLHF	TGTGCCAGCAGTTTAACAGTTTCGTTTAATTCACCCCTCCACTTT
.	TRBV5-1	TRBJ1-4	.	CASSLSGGSNEKLFF	TGCGCCAGCAGCCTTAGTGGGGGAAGCAATGAAAAACTGTTTTTT
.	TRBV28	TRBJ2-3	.	CASSLLSGSTTQYF	TGTGCCAGCAGTTTATTAAGTGGTTCCACCACGCAGTATTTT
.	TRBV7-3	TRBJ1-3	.	CASSLNGGFGNTIYF	TGTGCCAGCAGCTTAAATGGGGGATTTGGAAACACCATATATTTT
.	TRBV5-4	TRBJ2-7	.	CASSGGGVTYEQYF	TGTGCCAGCAGCGGCGGGGGCGTAACCTACGAGCAGTACTTC
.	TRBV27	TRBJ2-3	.	CASSLSQSTDTQYF	TGTGCCAGCAGTTTATCTCAGAGCACAGATACGCAGTATTTT
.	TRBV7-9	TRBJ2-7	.	CASSPQGGGEQYF	TGTGCCAGCAGCCCCCAAGGGGGAGGGGAGCAGTACTTC
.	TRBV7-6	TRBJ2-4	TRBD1	CASSSLRKGQGTLAKNIQYF	TGTGCCAGCAGCTCGCTAAGAAAGGGACAGGGGACTCTAGCCAAAAACATTCAGTACTTC
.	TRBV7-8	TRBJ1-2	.	CASSLEKQTLYGYTF	TGTGCCAGCAGCTTAGAGAAACAAACGCTCTATGGCTACACCTTC
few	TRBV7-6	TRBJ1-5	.	CASSPISRSNQPQHF	TGTGCCAGCAGCCCCATTAGTCGTAGCAATCAGCCCCAGCATTTT
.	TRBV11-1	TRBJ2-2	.	CASSRGGDLDAGELFF	TGTGCCAGCAGCCGAGGGGGGGACTTAGACGCCGGGGAGCTGTTTTTT
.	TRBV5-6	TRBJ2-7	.	CASSLAAGSEQYF	TGTGCCAGCAGCTTAGCGGCCGGGAGTGAGCAGTACTTC
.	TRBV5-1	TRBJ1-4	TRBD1	CASSLWAGGSEKLFF	TGCGCCAGCAGCTTGTGGGCAGGGGGAAGTGAAAAACTGTTTTTT
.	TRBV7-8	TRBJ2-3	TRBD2	CASSLYIAGSSTDTQYF	TGTGCCAGCAGCTTATATATAGCGGGATCTAGCACAGATACGCAGTATTTT